This T cell receptor beta chain stems from a study of shared clonotypes between healthy human individuals. Across the study: CD4 naive and memory got three plates each, CD8 naive two, CD8 memory one.

The germline V gene has CDR1 SGHRS and CDR2 YFSETQ. This CDR3 is 14 amino acids long. With V trimmed by 0 bases and J by 6 bases, 5 bases remained unmatched. Splitting the CD4+ cells yielded a CD45RA+ naive subset and a CD45RA-negative memory subset. Clones were sequenced by immunoSEQ multiplex PCR, and TCRdb holds only the in-frame ones, with some missing. The sample has more than 900,000 clones; around 78% are singletons. The sequenced material came from memory CD4+ T cells from PBMCs. Subset in this sample: CD45RA-negative fraction. The clonotype comes from a man between 18 and 29 years old in good health. Some clones in this sample may be carry-over from other donors' samples. This chain joins TRBV5-1 and TRBJ1-1, with 7 bases lining up with TRBD1. The CDR3 DNA sequence: TGCGCCAGCAGCTTGGCCCAGGGGGTGCCTGAAGCTTTCTTT. Protein: CASSLAQGVPEAFF.